This record covers a single T cell receptor beta chain. Its specificity is not known. This record belongs to a study of shared clonotypes between healthy human individuals. Study-wide points: Relative to their counterparts shared across all four donors, non-shared clonotypes exhibited diminished generation probabilities. At large depth, rarefaction still showed sorted-subset sequencing to be incomplete.

The data were produced by immunoSEQ multiplex PCR, yet TCRdb's version contains in-frame clones alone and is incomplete. The sample lists about 300,000 clones, 74% occurring once. The TCR was taken from a man under 40 in good health. Sequenced material: memory CD4+ T cells sorted from blood. Subset specified: CD45RA-negative fraction.

The CDR3 sequence: CASSQSGTGVSGNEQFF. As DNA, the CDR3 is TGTGCCAGCAGCCAATCCGGGACAGGGGTATCAGGCAATGAGCAGTTCTTC. This chain uses TRBV4-2 with TRBJ2-1, with TRBD1 matching 10 bases. The junction had 10 bases not matched to a gene; V was cut back by 2 bases and J by 6 bases. Germline values: CDR1 LGHNA, CDR2 YNFKEQ. CDR3 length equals 17 residues.